The clone carrying this TCR beta chain was picked up many times. Antigen: not known. A second PCR of about 6 to 12 cycles used a sample-barcoded 5' primer and a J-beta primer mix. Each cDNA molecule was tagged by a template-switch adaptor that had 12 random nucleotides. There were at least 3 million CDR3-containing paired-end reads obtained from each sample. From the 5' RACE reads, TCRdb called clonotypes with MiXCR, one entry per CDR3 protein. The sample holds 730,000 or so distinct CDR3 sequences, approximately 43% seen once. This entry belongs to a study of blood T cells in healthy people across ages. Notes on the study in general: Nothing was known about donor CMV status, and this possibly confounded expanded clonotype changes. Per million T cells, TCR beta diversity dropped roughly linearly as age increased.

CDR1 and CDR2 from the germline V gene are SEHNR and FQNEAQ (reference sequence). The CDR3 contains 13 residues. V dropped 0 bases and J dropped 5 bases, with 8 bases sitting between them. The sequencing input was blood. The chain carries TRBV7-9 and TRBJ2-7; D gene ambiguous. The TCR originated in a woman aged 55-70 years in good health. The CDR3 coding sequence is TGTGCCAGCAGCTTAGCAGGAATGAACGAGCAGTACTTC. This encodes CASSLAGMNEQYF.